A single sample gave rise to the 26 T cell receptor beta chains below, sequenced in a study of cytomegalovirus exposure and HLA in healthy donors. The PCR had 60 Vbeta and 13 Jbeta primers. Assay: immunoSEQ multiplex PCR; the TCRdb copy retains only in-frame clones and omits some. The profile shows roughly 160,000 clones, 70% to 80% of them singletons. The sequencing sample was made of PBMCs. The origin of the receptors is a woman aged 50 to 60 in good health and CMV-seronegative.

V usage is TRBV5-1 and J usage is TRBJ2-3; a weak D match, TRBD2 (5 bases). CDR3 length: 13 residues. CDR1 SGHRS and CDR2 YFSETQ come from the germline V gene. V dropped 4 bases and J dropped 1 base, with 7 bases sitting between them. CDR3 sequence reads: CASSPEGTDTQYF. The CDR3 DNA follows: TGCGCCAGCAGCCCGGAGGGCACAGATACGCAGTATTTT.

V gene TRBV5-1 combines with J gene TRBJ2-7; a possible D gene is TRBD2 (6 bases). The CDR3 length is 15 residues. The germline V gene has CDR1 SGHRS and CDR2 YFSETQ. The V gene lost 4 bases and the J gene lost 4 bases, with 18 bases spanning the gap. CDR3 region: CASSLLAGGLYEQYF. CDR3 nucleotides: TGCGCCAGCAGCCTCCTCGCTGGGGGACTTTACGAGCAGTACTTC.

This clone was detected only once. CDR3 amino acids: CASSPGLVDYNEQFF. The CDR3 region has the DNA TGTGCCAGCAGCCCTGGACTAGTAGACTACAATGAGCAGTTCTTC. V is TRBV11-3 and J is TRBJ2-1; TRBD2 aligns across 7 bases. CDR3 length equals 15 residues. From germline, CDR1 is SGHNT and CDR2 YENEEA. Trimming removed 5 bases from V and 3 bases from J; junction bases left unmatched: 7.

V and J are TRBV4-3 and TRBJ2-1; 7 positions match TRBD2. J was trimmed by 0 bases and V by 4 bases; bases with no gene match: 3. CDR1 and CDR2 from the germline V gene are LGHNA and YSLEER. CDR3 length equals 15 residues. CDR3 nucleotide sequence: TGCGCCAGCAGCCGACTAGCATCCTCCTACAATGAGCAGTTCTTC. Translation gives CASSRLASSYNEQFF.

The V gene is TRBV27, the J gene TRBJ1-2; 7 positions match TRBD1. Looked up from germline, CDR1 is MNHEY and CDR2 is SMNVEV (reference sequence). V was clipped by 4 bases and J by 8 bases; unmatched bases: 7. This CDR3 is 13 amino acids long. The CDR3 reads CASSYRGHEGYTF. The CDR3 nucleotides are TGTGCCAGCAGTTACAGGGGTCATGAGGGCTACACCTTC.

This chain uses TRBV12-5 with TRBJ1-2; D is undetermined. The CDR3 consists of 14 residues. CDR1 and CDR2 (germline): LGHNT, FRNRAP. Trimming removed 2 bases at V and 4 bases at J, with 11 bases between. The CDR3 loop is CASGLSGGSYGYTF. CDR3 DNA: TGTGCTAGTGGTTTGTCGGGAGGAAGCTATGGCTACACCTTC.

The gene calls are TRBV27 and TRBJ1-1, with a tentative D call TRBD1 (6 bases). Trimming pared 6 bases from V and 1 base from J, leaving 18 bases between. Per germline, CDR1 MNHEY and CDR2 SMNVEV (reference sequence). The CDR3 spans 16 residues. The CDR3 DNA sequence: TGTGCCAGCAGGCAACGACCGGGACAACCGAACACTGAAGCTTTCTTT. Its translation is CASRQRPGQPNTEAFF.

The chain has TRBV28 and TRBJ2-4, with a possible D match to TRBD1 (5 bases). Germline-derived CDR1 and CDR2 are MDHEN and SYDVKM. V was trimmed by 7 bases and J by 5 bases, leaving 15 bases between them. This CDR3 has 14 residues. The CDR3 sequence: CASTRGAGENIQYF. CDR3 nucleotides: TGTGCCAGCACCCGTGGGGCAGGAGAAAACATTCAGTACTTC.

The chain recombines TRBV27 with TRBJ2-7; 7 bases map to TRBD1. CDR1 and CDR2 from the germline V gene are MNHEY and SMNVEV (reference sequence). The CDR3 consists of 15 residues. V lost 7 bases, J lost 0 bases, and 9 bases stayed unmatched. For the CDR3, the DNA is TGTGCCAGCACCCAAATGGGACAGCCCTCCTACGAGCAGTACTTC. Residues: CASTQMGQPSYEQYF.

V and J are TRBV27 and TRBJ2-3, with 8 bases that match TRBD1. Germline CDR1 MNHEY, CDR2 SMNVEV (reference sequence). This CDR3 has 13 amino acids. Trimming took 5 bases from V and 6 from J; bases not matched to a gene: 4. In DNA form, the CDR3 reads TGTGCCAGCAGTGGCCGGACAGGGGATACGCAGTATTTT. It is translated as CASSGRTGDTQYF.

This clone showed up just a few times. This CDR3 is CASSGRRLAGGPPYEQYF. The CDR3 coding sequence is TGTGCCAGCAGTGGCAGACGGCTAGCGGGAGGGCCTCCCTACGAGCAGTACTTC. V gene TRBV6-1 combines with J gene TRBJ2-7, with 12 positions matching TRBD2. With 4 bases clipped from V and 2 bases from J, the junction kept 12 bases outside the gene matches. In germline, CDR1 is MNHNS, CDR2 SASEGT. The CDR3 loop spans 18 amino acids.

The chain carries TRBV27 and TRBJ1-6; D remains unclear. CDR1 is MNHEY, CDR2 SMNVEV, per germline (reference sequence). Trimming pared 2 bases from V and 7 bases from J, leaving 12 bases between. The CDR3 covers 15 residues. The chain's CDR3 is CASSLIVGGNSPLHF. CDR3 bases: TGTGCCAGCAGTTTAATCGTGGGCGGGAATTCACCCCTCCACTTT.

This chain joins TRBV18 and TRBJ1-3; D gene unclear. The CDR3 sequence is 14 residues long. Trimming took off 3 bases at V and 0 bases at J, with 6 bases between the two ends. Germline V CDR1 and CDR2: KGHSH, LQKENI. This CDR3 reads CASSPADSGNTIYF. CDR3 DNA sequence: TGTGCCAGCTCACCCGCGGACTCTGGAAACACCATATATTTT.

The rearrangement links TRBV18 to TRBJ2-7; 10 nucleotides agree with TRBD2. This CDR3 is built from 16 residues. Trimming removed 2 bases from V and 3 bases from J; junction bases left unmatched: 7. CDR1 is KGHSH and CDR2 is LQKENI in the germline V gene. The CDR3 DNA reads TGTGCCAGCTCACCAGGAGGACTAGCGGATAGCTACGAGCAGTACTTC. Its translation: CASSPGGLADSYEQYF.

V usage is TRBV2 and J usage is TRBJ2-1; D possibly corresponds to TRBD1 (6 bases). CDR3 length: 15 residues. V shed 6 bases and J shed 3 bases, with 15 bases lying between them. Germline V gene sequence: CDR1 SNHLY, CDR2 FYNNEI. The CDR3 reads CASRYRGHDYNEQFF. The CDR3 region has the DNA TGTGCCAGCAGGTATAGGGGACACGACTACAATGAGCAGTTCTTC.

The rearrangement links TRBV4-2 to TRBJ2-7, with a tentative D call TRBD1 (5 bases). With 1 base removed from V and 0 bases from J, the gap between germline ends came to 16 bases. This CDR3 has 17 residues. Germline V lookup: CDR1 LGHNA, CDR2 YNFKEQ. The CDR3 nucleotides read TGTGCCAGCAGCCAAGTCGGCGTACAGGTTAGCTCCTACGAGCAGTACTTC. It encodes CASSQVGVQVSSYEQYF.

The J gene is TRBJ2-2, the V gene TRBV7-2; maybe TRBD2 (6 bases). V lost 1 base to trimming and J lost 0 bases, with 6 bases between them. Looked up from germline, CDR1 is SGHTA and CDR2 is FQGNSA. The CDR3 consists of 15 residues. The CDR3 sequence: CASSLGGTNTGELFF. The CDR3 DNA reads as TGTGCCAGCAGCTTAGGCGGGACGAACACCGGGGAGCTGTTTTTT. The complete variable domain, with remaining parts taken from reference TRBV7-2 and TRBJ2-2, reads GAGVSQSPSNKVTEKGKDVELRCDPISGHTALYWYRQSLGQGLEFLIYFQGNSAPDKSGLPSDRFSAERTGGSVSTLTIQRTQQEDSAVYLCASSLGGTNTGELFFGEGSRLTVL.

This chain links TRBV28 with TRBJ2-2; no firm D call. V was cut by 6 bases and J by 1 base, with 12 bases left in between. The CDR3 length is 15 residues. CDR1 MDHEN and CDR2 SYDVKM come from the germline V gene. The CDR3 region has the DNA TGTGCCAGCAGCCAGACACAAATGAACACCGGGGAGCTGTTTTTT. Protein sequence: CASSQTQMNTGELFF.

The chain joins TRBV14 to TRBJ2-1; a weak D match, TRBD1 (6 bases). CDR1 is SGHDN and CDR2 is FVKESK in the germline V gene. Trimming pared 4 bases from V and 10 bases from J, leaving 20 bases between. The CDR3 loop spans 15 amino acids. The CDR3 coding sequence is TGTGCCAGCAGCCCGCAAATTCTACAGGGAACGGAGCAGTTCTTC. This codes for CASSPQILQGTEQFF.

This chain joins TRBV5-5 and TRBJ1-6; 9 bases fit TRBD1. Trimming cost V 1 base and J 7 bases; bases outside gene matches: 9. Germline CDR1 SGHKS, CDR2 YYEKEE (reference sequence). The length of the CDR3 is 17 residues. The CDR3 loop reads CASSLLGTGIGNSPLHF. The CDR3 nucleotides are TGTGCCAGCAGCTTGTTGGGGACAGGGATCGGCAATTCACCCCTCCACTTT.

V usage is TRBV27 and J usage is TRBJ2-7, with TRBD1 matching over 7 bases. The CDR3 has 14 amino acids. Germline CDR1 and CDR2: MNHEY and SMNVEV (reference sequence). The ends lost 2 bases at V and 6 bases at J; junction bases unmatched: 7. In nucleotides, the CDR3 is TGTGCCAGCAGTTTAGCCAGGGGGTTCCCCGAGCAGTACTTC. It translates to CASSLARGFPEQYF.

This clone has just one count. CDR3 sequence (DNA): TGTGCCAGCAGATGGACAGGGGGCATGAACACTGAAGCTTTCTTT. As protein: CASRWTGGMNTEAFF. The chain recombines TRBV28 with TRBJ1-1; 11 bases are a match to TRBD1. Germline CDR1 and CDR2: MDHEN and SYDVKM. Trimming cost V 6 bases and J 0 bases; bases outside gene matches: 3. CDR3 size: 15 residues.

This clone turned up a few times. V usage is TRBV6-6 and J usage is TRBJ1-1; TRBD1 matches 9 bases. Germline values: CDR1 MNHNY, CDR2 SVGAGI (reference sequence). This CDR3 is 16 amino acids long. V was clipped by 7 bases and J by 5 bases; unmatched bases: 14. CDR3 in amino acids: CASKLGQGTLGTEAFF. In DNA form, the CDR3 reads TGTGCCAGCAAGCTTGGACAGGGGACGCTGGGTACTGAAGCTTTCTTT.

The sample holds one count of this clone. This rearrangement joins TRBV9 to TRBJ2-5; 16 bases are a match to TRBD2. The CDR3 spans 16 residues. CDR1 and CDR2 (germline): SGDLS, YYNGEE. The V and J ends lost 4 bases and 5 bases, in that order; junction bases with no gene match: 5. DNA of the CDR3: TGTGCCAGCAGCCCGGGACTAGCGGGGGGGCCTGAGACCCAGTACTTC. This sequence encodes CASSPGLAGGPETQYF.

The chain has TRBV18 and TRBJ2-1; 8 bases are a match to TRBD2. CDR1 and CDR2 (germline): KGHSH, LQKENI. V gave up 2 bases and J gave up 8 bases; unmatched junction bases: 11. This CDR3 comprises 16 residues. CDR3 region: CASSPKGAGVIDEQFF. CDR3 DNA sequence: TGTGCCAGCTCACCAAAGGGAGCGGGAGTAATCGATGAGCAGTTCTTC.

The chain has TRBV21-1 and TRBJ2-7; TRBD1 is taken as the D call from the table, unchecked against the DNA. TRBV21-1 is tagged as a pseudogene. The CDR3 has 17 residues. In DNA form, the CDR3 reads TGTGCCAGCAGCAAATTGTCCGGCCGGATGGGCCCCTACGAGCAGTACTTC. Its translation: CASSKLSGRMGPYEQYF.